A selection of T cell receptor beta chains follows, all from one sample in a study of neurological immune-mediated disorders. MiXCR, run by TCRdb on the 5' RACE reads, gives a single entry per CDR3 protein. The profile shows 55,000 to 70,000 distinct CDR3 sequences, 3.5% to 5% of them singletons. The source material was PBMCs. The receptors originated from a man aged 25 to 40 with multiple sclerosis. The CDR3 runs from the conserved cysteine through the conserved F or W. The D gene is left open where the match is weak. Rows may omit the clone size; those that give it use once, few, many or a size class.

v_gene: TRBV25-1
abundance: many
d_gene: .
j_gene: TRBJ1-6
CDR3aa: CASSESIGNSPLNF
CDR3nt: TGTGCCAGCAGTGAATCCATCGGAAATTCACCCCTCAACTTT

v_gene: TRBV7-8
abundance: many
d_gene: .
j_gene: TRBJ2-1
CDR3aa: CASSPREGAQVEQFF
CDR3nt: TGTGCCAGCAGCCCCCGGGAAGGGGCCCAAGTAGAGCAGTTCTTC

v_gene: TRBV18
abundance: many
d_gene: .
j_gene: TRBJ2-7
CDR3aa: CASSGTDSIEQYF
CDR3nt: TGTGCCAGCTCAGGGACCGACTCTATCGAGCAGTACTTC

v_gene: TRBV27
abundance: many
d_gene: TRBD1
j_gene: TRBJ2-7
CDR3aa: CASSPQGAWGYEQYF
CDR3nt: TGTGCCAGCAGTCCCCAGGGGGCGTGGGGGTACGAGCAGTACTTC

v_gene: TRBV7-9
abundance: many
d_gene: .
j_gene: TRBJ2-7
CDR3aa: CASSPRVQAWEQYF
CDR3nt: TGTGCCAGCAGCCCCCGGGTGCAGGCATGGGAGCAGTACTTC

v_gene: TRBV5-1
abundance: many
d_gene: .
j_gene: TRBJ2-5
CDR3aa: CASSPRTRDQETQYF
CDR3nt: TGCGCCAGCAGCCCCCGGACCAGAGACCAAGAGACCCAGTACTTC

v_gene: TRBV20-1
abundance: many
d_gene: .
j_gene: TRBJ1-3
CDR3aa: CSAPNTVSGNTIYF
CDR3nt: TGCAGTGCTCCCAATACCGTCTCTGGAAACACCATATATTTT

v_gene: TRBV7-2
abundance: many
d_gene: .
j_gene: TRBJ1-1
CDR3aa: CASSRGTGFAEAFF
CDR3nt: TGTGCCAGCAGCCGGGGAACAGGTTTCGCTGAAGCTTTCTTT

v_gene: TRBV7-2
abundance: .
d_gene: TRBD2
j_gene: TRBJ2-3
CDR3aa: CASSFGTSYYKNEDTQYF
CDR3nt: TGTGCCAGCAGTTTCGGGACTAGCTATTACAAAAATGAGGATACGCAGTATTTT

v_gene: TRBV5-1
abundance: many
d_gene: .
j_gene: TRBJ1-5
CDR3aa: CASSLEGGQPQHF
CDR3nt: TGCGCCAGCAGCTTGGAAGGGGGTCAGCCCCAGCATTTT